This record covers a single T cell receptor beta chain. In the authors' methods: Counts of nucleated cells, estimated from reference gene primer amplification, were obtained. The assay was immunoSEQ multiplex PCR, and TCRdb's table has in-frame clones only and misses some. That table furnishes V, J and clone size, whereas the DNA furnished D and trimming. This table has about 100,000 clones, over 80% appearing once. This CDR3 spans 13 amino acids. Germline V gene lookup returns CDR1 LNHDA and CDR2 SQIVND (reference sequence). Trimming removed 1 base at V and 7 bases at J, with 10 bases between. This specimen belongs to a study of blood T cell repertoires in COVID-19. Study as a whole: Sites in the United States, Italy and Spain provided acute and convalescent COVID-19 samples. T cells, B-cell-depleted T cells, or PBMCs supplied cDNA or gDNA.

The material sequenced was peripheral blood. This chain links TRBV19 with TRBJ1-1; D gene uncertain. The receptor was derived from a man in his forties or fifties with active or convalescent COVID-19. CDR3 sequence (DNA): TGTGCCAGTAGTATAGGAGGGAAGAGTGAAGCTTTCTTT. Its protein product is CASSIGGKSEAFF.